This TCR beta chain was obtained from a study of CD8 T cells in ankylosing spondylitis. Each CDR3 protein is one row after TCRdb ran MiXCR on the 5' RACE reads. The repertoire holds roughly 91,000 distinct CDR3 sequences, with about 8.3% as singletons. This clonotype was seen at least ten times. The CDR3 totals 13 residues. Germline V lookup: CDR1 SGHRS, CDR2 YFSETQ. Trimming cost V 0 bases and J 6 bases, with 7 bases left between them. This clonotype was obtained from a male donor with ankylosing spondylitis or in good health (not recorded which). The chain combines TRBV5-1 with TRBJ2-1, with D possibly TRBD2 on 5 matching bases. Sequenced sample: blood, either unsorted or a sorted T cell fraction (not recorded which). CDR3 in DNA: TGCGCCAGCAGCTTGGACCGGGGCAATGAGCAGTTCTTC. Encoded protein: CASSLDRGNEQFF.